One sample yielded the 3 T cell receptor beta chains listed below, sequenced in a study of blood T cell repertoires in COVID-19. Libraries were prepared by immunoSEQ multiplex PCR; TCRdb keeps only in-frame clonotypes and omits some of them. The sample yields about 160,000 clones, roughly 82% seen once. Specimen: peripheral blood. All receptors derive from a man in his 70s with acute or convalescent COVID-19.

The chain links TRBV6-5 to TRBJ1-1; D not certain. The germline V and J ends were trimmed by 8 bases and 1 base, with 17 bases remaining between them. CDR1 and CDR2 from the germline V gene are MNHEY and SVGAGI. The CDR3 totals 15 residues. CDR3 sequence: CASPPGAGQNTEAFF. Here the CDR3 DNA reads TGTGCCAGCCCCCCTGGCGCAGGCCAGAACACTGAAGCTTTCTTT.

This chain links TRBV5-3 with TRBJ1-2; D gene ambiguous. TRBV5-3 is an open reading frame whose function is uncertain. V lost 1 base, J lost 5 bases, and 12 bases lay in between. The CDR3 spans 14 residues. CDR3 nucleotides: TGTGCCAGAAGCTTGAAGAACCGACTATATGGCTACACCTTC. It codes for CARSLKNRLYGYTF.

The V gene is TRBV9, the J gene TRBJ2-1; TRBD2 might be the D (5 bases). Germline V lookup: CDR1 SGDLS, CDR2 YYNGEE. V lost 3 bases, J lost 1 base, and 11 bases lay in between. The CDR3 length is 15 residues. Here the CDR3 DNA reads TGTGCCAGCAGCGGGTCCTTAGCGTCCTACAATGAGCAGTTCTTC. Translated: CASSGSLASYNEQFF.